This TCR beta chain was identified in a study of human T cells and chemical hapten exposure. Study information: During the approximately 24-week study period, patients had diphenylcyclopropenone applied to the scalp every week. Study outcomes and limitations: With alopecia, donors may have immune responses unlike healthy people's.

Time point meaning: patch test 3, about 24 weeks after DPC sensitization. The treatment is: therapeutic diphenylcyclopropenone sensitization with weekly scalp DPC. Details on this clonotype: Its target is not known.

The CDR3 contains 14 residues. Germline-derived CDR1 and CDR2 are DFQATT and SNEGSKA (reference sequence). Trimming took 3 bases from V and 9 from J; bases not matched to a gene: 5. The study's library attached unique molecular identifiers to single cDNA molecules. In the authors' methods: From around 25,000 to 690,000 TCRs were found per sample, with a median of 95,638. Using its own MiXCR run on the RACE reads, TCRdb lists one record per CDR3 protein. The V and J calls shown here were made by TCRdb, not taken from the authors' results. The repertoire includes 150,000 to 200,000 distinct CDR3 sequences, around a quarter of them detected once, and approximately 2.3% sits in the top ten.

The receptor was derived from a woman between 18 and 29 years old with alopecia areata. Some clones in this sample may be carry-over from other donors' samples. V gene TRBV20-1 combines with J gene TRBJ2-1, with TRBD2 identical over 13 bases. The material was whole blood, obtained in connection with sensitization to the hapten diphenylcyclopropenone (DPC). CDR3 in DNA: TGCAGTGCTAGGGGACTAGCGGGAACGGGTGAGCAGTTCTTC. Protein: CSARGLAGTGEQFF.